Shown below are 27 T cell receptor beta chains from a single sample sequenced in a study of cytomegalovirus exposure and HLA in healthy donors (TCRdb year 2017). The method was the immunoSEQ multiplex PCR assay. For the multiplex PCR, a mixture combining 60 forward primers for TCR Vbeta segments and 13 reverse primers for TCR Jbeta segments was used. In its TCRdb copy, this immuneACCESS table keeps in-frame sequences only and misses some clones. Where compared with another copy, unresolved V genes explain less than half of these, and the others have no known cause. The sample has about 98,000 clones on record, more than 60% of them singletons. About 2.5% of the sample rests with the top ten. The sample was PBMCs. The receptors originated from a man aged 50 or older in good health and CMV-seronegative.

This rearrangement joins TRBV5-1 to TRBJ2-1; 16 bases are a match to TRBD2. Per the germline V gene, CDR1 is SGHRS and CDR2 is YFSETQ. V lost 1 base, J lost 4 bases, and 8 bases stayed unmatched. This CDR3 is built from 19 residues. DNA of the CDR3: TGCGCCAGCAGCTTGCAACAGGGACTAGCGGGAGGGGTGTACAATGAGCAGTTCTTC. This gives the protein CASSLQQGLAGGVYNEQFF.

V usage is TRBV5-6 and J usage is TRBJ2-5, with TRBD2 matching over 9 bases. Germline CDR1 reads SGHDT; CDR2 reads YYEEEE. V lost 0 bases, J lost 9 bases, and 9 bases stayed unmatched. This CDR3 comprises 15 residues. This CDR3 reads CASSLGLADKRAQYF. The CDR3 nucleotides read TGTGCCAGCAGCTTGGGACTAGCGGATAAGAGGGCCCAGTACTTC.

Here the CDR3 reads CATQLAGGTDTQYF. The CDR3 bases are TGCGCCACTCAACTAGCGGGGGGCACAGATACGCAGTATTTT. The J gene is TRBJ2-3, the V gene TRBV10-2; 11 bases match TRBD2. CDR3 length: 14 residues. Trimming took 10 bases from V and 1 from J; bases not matched to a gene: 4. Germline CDR1 is WSHSY and CDR2 is SAAADI.

V and J are TRBV6-1 and TRBJ2-7; the D gene is possibly TRBD1 (6 bases). CDR3 length: 15 residues. Germline CDR1 is MNHNS and CDR2 is SASEGT. Trimming pared 6 bases from V and 2 bases from J, leaving 17 bases between. The CDR3 loop is CASSLWTAAAYEQYF. In nucleotides, the CDR3 is TGTGCCAGCAGCCTTTGGACAGCTGCTGCCTACGAGCAGTACTTC.

This clone turned up a few times. The V and J genes are TRBV5-4 and TRBJ2-5, with 9 nucleotides matching TRBD2. The DNA end is a closer match to TRBJ2-7, so the J assignment may be wrong. The V gene's germline CDR1 is SGHNT and CDR2 YYREEE (reference sequence). The CDR3 has 16 amino acids. CDR3 nucleotides: TGTGCCAGCAGCTTGATGGGCGGGGGGGCCGCCCGCGAGCAGTACTTC. This codes for CASSLMGGGAAREQYF.

The chain has TRBV5-1 and TRBJ2-5; 7 bases match TRBD1. This CDR3 has 13 residues. Germline V gene lookup returns CDR1 SGHRS and CDR2 YFSETQ. V lost 0 bases to trimming and J lost 5 bases; unmatched junction nucleotides: 1. CDR3 amino acids: CASSLARGETQYF. DNA of the CDR3: TGCGCCAGCAGCTTGGCCAGGGGGGAGACCCAGTACTTC.

This clone was observed a few times. The rearrangement links TRBV28 to TRBJ1-4; D possibly corresponds to TRBD1 (5 bases). In germline, CDR1 is MDHEN, CDR2 SYDVKM. The CDR3 is 15 residues long. The V gene lost 3 bases and the J gene lost 5 bases, with 13 bases spanning the gap. CDR3 nucleotide sequence: TGTGCCAGCAGTTTGAGCAGGGCCGTAAATGAAAAACTGTTTTTT. The encoded protein is CASSLSRAVNEKLFF.

The chain employs TRBV29-1 and TRBJ2-1; TRBD1 aligns across 8 bases. The CDR3 covers 13 residues. The V segment lost 6 bases and the J segment 3 bases; nucleotides outside the gene matches: 4. Germline CDR1 SQVTM, CDR2 ANQGSEA. CDR3 nucleotides: TGCAGCGTAGATGGACAGGGCTACAATGAGCAGTTCTTC. Encoded protein: CSVDGQGYNEQFF.

The chain has TRBV19 and TRBJ2-5; 12 bases line up with TRBD1. The J call may be wrong; the DNA end is better matched by TRBJ2-7. The CDR3 spans 14 residues. Germline CDR1 and CDR2: LNHDA and SQIVND (reference sequence). The CDR3 nucleotides are TGTGCCAGTAGTATTGGGACAGGGGGCGGCGAGCAGTACTTC. This gives the protein CASSIGTGGGEQYF.

The chain links TRBV5-4 to TRBJ2-7; TRBD2 aligns across 13 bases. Trimming removed 2 bases from V and 3 bases from J; junction bases left unmatched: 5. Germline V gene data show CDR1 as SGHNT and CDR2 as YYREEE (reference sequence). The CDR3 has 16 amino acids. CDR3 residues: CASSLTSGRADYEQYF. CDR3 nucleotide sequence: TGTGCCAGCAGCTTAACTAGCGGGAGGGCGGACTACGAGCAGTACTTC.

The CDR3 spells CASNRGTGNTIYF. The CDR3 nucleotides are TGTGCCAGCAACCGGGGGACTGGAAACACCATATATTTT. The chain recombines TRBV6-6 with TRBJ1-3; possible D gene TRBD1, 5 bases. The germline gives CDR1 MNHNY, CDR2 SVGAGI (reference sequence). The CDR3 runs to 13 residues. V was trimmed by 7 bases and J by 2 bases, leaving 9 bases between them.

This clone was found a few times. J is TRBJ2-3 and V is TRBV15; 9 positions agree with TRBD2. After removal of 0 bases from V and 6 bases from J, the junction contained 4 bases not matched to a gene. Germline CDR1 reads LNHNV; CDR2 reads YYDKDF (reference sequence). The length of the CDR3 is 15 residues. Here the CDR3 reads CATSRDSGSPDTQYF. CDR3 DNA sequence: TGTGCCACCAGCAGAGATAGCGGGAGCCCCGATACGCAGTATTTT.

The chain joins TRBV7-3 to TRBJ2-3, with TRBD2 matching over 7 bases. V dropped 3 bases and J dropped 0; count of bases not matched to a gene: 0. CDR3 size: 14 residues. Germline loops: CDR1 SGHTA, CDR2 FQGTGA. CDR3 amino acids: CASSFSGSTDTQYF. The CDR3 nucleotides are TGTGCCAGCAGCTTTAGCGGGAGCACAGATACGCAGTATTTT.

The rearrangement joins TRBV18 to TRBJ2-7; D gene unclear. Per germline, CDR1 KGHSH and CDR2 LQKENI. V dropped 0 bases and J dropped 2 bases, with 5 bases sitting between them. The CDR3 runs to 13 residues. The CDR3: CASSPPFTYEQYF. CDR3 DNA sequence: TGTGCCAGCTCACCACCGTTCACCTACGAGCAGTACTTC.

The chain couples TRBV28 to TRBJ2-1, with a weak D call TRBD2 (6 bases). The germline V and J ends were trimmed by 6 bases and 6 bases, with 12 bases remaining between them. The CDR3 length is 13 residues. Germline V gene lookup returns CDR1 MDHEN and CDR2 SYDVKM. The CDR3 protein is CASRLGTRNEQFF. The CDR3 bases are TGTGCCAGCAGGCTGGGGACTCGCAATGAGCAGTTCTTC.

This chain joins TRBV4-1 and TRBJ1-4, with a tentative D call TRBD1 (6 bases). The CDR3 spans 17 residues. Trimming pared 7 bases from V and 5 bases from J, leaving 23 bases between. CDR1 is MGHRA, CDR2 YSYEKL, per germline. The CDR3 sequence is CASNLPVTGKGNEKLFF. CDR3 DNA: TGCGCCAGCAACCTACCGGTAACAGGGAAGGGGAATGAAAAACTGTTTTTT.

The chain carries TRBV27 and TRBJ1-1, with TRBD1 matching 7 bases. The V gene's germline CDR1 is MNHEY and CDR2 SMNVEV (reference sequence). This CDR3 region has 13 residues. J lost 1 base, V lost 6 bases, and 2 bases had no gene match. CDR3: CASRWTGNTEAFF. CDR3 coding DNA: TGTGCCAGCAGGTGGACAGGGAACACTGAAGCTTTCTTT.

This clone was observed a handful of times. This chain links TRBV15 with TRBJ1-6; no firm D call. Looked up from germline, CDR1 is LNHNV and CDR2 is YYDKDF (reference sequence). Trimming pared 3 bases from V and 11 bases from J, leaving 14 bases between. The CDR3 length is 14 residues. For the CDR3, the DNA is TGTGCCACCAGCAGTGATGGAGAAACGGCACCCCTCCACTTT. Protein product: CATSSDGETAPLHF.

This rearrangement joins TRBV5-1 to TRBJ1-1; no clear D gene. Germline CDR1 SGHRS, CDR2 YFSETQ. The length of the CDR3 is 13 residues. V was pared by 4 bases and J by 2 bases, with 9 bases between. The CDR3 region has the DNA TGCGCCAGCAGCGTAAGCCCAAACACTGAAGCTTTCTTT. This codes for CASSVSPNTEAFF.

V is TRBV27 and J is TRBJ1-2; 8 bases agree with TRBD1. This CDR3 is 15 amino acids long. The ends lost 5 bases at V and 0 bases at J; junction bases unmatched: 5. Germline CDR1 and CDR2: MNHEY and SMNVEV (reference sequence). Here the CDR3 reads CASSPRTGTNYGYTF. The CDR3 DNA follows: TGTGCCAGCAGTCCCCGGACAGGGACTAACTATGGCTACACCTTC.

This rearrangement joins TRBV6-1 to TRBJ1-4, with 7 bases that match TRBD1. This CDR3 has 14 residues. CDR1 and CDR2 from the germline V gene are MNHNS and SASEGT. Unmatched junction bases numbered 8, after V lost 5 bases and J lost 8 bases. The CDR3, as DNA: TGTGCCAGCAGTTTACAGGGGATTGGGGAAAAACTGTTTTTT. This gives the protein CASSLQGIGEKLFF.

This clone was counted between two and nine times. The CDR3 coding sequence is TGCAGCGTTCACACTGGACAGGGATATGGCTACACCTTC. This gives the protein CSVHTGQGYGYTF. The rearrangement uses TRBV29-1 and TRBJ1-2, with 8 bases identical to TRBD1. Losses at the gene ends were 5 bases for V and 5 bases for J; bases not matched to a gene: 7. The CDR3 extends over 13 amino acids. Germline loops: CDR1 SQVTM, CDR2 ANQGSEA.

The chain carries TRBV29-1 and TRBJ1-3; D call uncertain. Germline CDR1 is SQVTM and CDR2 is ANQGSEA. There are 11 residues in the CDR3. Trimming shortened V by 3 bases and J by 4 bases, and 4 bases separated the two germline ends. The CDR3 here is CSVEGGNTIYF. The CDR3 nucleotides are TGCAGCGTTGAGGGCGGAAACACCATATATTTT.

This chain connects TRBV19 to TRBJ1-5; D perhaps matches TRBD1 (5 bases). V lost 7 bases and J lost 9, with 19 bases in between. The CDR3 contains 14 residues. CDR1 is LNHDA, CDR2 SQIVND, per germline (reference sequence). The CDR3 nucleotides are TGTGCCAGTACCTTCGCGGAGGGGCGGGGGCCCCAGCATTTT. Its protein product is CASTFAEGRGPQHF.

This clone showed up just once. The chain links TRBV15 to TRBJ1-5; 8 nucleotides match TRBD1. V shed 0 bases, J shed 4 bases, and the junction held 2 bases outside the gene matches. Germline V lookup: CDR1 LNHNV, CDR2 YYDKDF (reference sequence). The CDR3 is 15 amino acids. The CDR3 bases are TGTGCCACCAGCAGAGAACAGGGGGTTAATCAGCCCCAGCATTTT. Amino acids: CATSREQGVNQPQHF.

The CDR3 DNA follows: TGTGCCAGCAGCCCACGCGTGACCAGGCTTTCCGACTCCTACGAGCAGTACTTC. This codes for CASSPRVTRLSDSYEQYF. The gene calls are TRBV5-4 and TRBJ2-7; no reliable D call. The germline gives CDR1 SGHNT, CDR2 YYREEE (reference sequence). Deletions cut 4 bases from V and 0 bases from J, with 23 bases between. This CDR3 is 18 amino acids long.

A word on this clone: One junction end does not reproduce the germline sequence, and a read error may be involved. CDR3 nucleotides: TGTGCTAGCAGCTTAAAGTATTATGGCGCAGGGGCAGGGAGTCAGCCCCAGCATTTT. This translates into CASSLKYYGAGAGSQPQHF. The V gene is TRBV7-7, the J gene TRBJ1-5; TRBD1 might be the D (6 bases). The CDR3 is 19 residues long. Germline CDR1 is SSHAT and CDR2 is FNYEAQ (reference sequence).